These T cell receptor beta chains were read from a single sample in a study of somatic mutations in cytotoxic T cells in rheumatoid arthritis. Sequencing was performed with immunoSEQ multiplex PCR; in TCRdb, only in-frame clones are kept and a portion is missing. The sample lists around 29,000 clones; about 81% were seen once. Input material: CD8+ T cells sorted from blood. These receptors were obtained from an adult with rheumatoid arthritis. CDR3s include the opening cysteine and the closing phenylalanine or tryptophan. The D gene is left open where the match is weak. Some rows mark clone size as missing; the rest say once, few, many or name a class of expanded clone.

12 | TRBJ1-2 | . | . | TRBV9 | TGTGCCAGCAGCGTAGGAAGCTATGGCTACACCTTC | CASSVGSYGYTF
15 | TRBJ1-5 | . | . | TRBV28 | TGTGCCAGCAGATATGACCGGGACTCGTGGCAGCCCCAGCATTTT | CASRYDRDSWQPQHF
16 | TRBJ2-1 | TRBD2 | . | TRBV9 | TGTGCCAGCAGCGAGCGGACTAGCGGGCCATACAATGAGCAGTTCTTC | CASSERTSGPYNEQFF
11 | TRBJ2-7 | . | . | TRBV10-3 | TGTGCCATCAGTGCCAATTACGAGCAGTACTTC | CAISANYEQYF
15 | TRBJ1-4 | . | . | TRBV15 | TGTGCCACCAGCAGAGGGGCGAAGCTTAATGAAAAACTGTTTTTT | CATSRGAKLNEKLFF
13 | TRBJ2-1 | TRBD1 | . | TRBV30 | TGTGCCTGGTTAGACAGGGAATACAATGAGCAGTTCTTC | CAWLDREYNEQFF
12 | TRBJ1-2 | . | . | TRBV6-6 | TGTGCCAGCAGTTACAGTCAAGACCACTACACCTTC | CASSYSQDHYTF
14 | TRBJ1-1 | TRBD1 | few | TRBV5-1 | TGCGCCAGCAGCTGGGGACAGGGGCCCACTGAAGCTTTCTTT | CASSWGQGPTEAFF
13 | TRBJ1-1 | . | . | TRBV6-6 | TGTGCCAGCAGACTACAGGGCGACACTGAAGCTTTCTTT | CASRLQGDTEAFF
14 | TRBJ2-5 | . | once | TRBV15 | TGTGCCACCAGCAGAGAGGGGACCCAAGAGACCCAGTACTTC | CATSREGTQETQYF
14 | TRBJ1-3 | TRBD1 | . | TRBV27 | TGTGCCAGTTCAACCGGGACAGCCCAAAACACCATATATTTT | CASSTGTAQNTIYF
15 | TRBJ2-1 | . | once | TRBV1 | TGCACCAGCAGCCGGCTCAGGGAGTCCTACAATGAGCAGTTCTTC | CTSSRLRESYNEQFF
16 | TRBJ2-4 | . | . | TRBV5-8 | TGTGCCAGCAGCGCGGGACTTCTACTAGCCAAAAACATTCAGTACTTC | CASSAGLLLAKNIQYF
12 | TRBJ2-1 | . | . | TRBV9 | TGTGCCAGCAGCGTAGGGTACAATGAGCAGTTCTTC | CASSVGYNEQFF
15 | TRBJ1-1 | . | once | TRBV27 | TGTGCCAGCAGTTTGTCCCGGGGGATGAACACTGAAGCTTTCTTT | CASSLSRGMNTEAFF
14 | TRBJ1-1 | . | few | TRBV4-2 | TGTGCCAGCAGCCAAGATGCGGCGAACACTGAAGCTTTCTTT | CASSQDAANTEAFF
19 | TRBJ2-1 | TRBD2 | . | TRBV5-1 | TGCGCCAGCAGCTTGTGGGGGGGACTAGCGGGGAGCTCCTACAATGAGCAGTTCTTC | CASSLWGGLAGSSYNEQFF
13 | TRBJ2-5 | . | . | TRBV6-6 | TGTGCCAGCACCAAGGAAGGGCCGGAGACCCAGTACTTC | CASTKEGPETQYF
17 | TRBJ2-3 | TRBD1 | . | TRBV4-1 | TGCGCCAGCAGCCAAGAAGCAGGGGGCGCGGTGACAGATACGCAGTATTTT | CASSQEAGGAVTDTQYF
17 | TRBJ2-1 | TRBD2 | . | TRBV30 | TGTGCCTGGAGTGGTCTCCAGCGGGAGGGAGAATACAATGAGCAGTTCTTC | CAWSGLQREGEYNEQFF
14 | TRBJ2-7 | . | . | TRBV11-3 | TGTGCCAGCAGCTTGGGGGGCTACACCTACGAGCAGTACTTC | CASSLGGYTYEQYF
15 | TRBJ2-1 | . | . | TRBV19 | TGTGCCAGTAGTATCGTTTGGGAGGTTTACAATGAGCAGTTCTTC | CASSIVWEVYNEQFF
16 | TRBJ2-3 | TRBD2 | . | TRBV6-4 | TGTGCCAGCAGCGCCGGACTAGCGGGAGGTGCGGATACGCAGTATTTT | CASSAGLAGGADTQYF
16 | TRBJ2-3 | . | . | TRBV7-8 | TGTGCCAGCAGCTTACTGCGGCGGAGTGGCACAGATACGCAGTATTTT | CASSLLRRSGTDTQYF
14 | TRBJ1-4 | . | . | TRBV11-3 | TGTGCCAGCAGCCACCCGGCTTTCTGGGAAAAACTGTTTTTT | CASSHPAFWEKLFF
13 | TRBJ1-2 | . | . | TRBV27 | TGTGCCAGCAGTCCCAGCGCTAACTATGGCTACACCTTC | CASSPSANYGYTF
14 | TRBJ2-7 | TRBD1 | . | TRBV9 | TGTGCCAGCAGCGTGGGACAGAGCAACTACGAGCAGTACTTC | CASSVGQSNYEQYF
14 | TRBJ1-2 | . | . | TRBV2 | TGTGCCAGCATGGGGCCAGGGATACGAAATGGCTACACCTTC | CASMGPGIRNGYTF
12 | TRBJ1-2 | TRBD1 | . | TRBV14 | TGTGCCAGCAGGCAGGGGGCCTATGGCTACACCTTC | CASRQGAYGYTF
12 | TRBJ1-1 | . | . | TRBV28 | TGTGCCAGCAGTTTGGGGAACACTGAAGCTTTCTTT | CASSLGNTEAFF
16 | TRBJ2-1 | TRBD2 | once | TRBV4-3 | TGCGCCAGCAGCCAAGATGGAAGCGGGGATTACAATGAGCAGTTCTTC | CASSQDGSGDYNEQFF
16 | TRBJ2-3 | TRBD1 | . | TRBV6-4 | TGTGCCAGCAGTGACGTCCCCGGACAGGGGAAAGATACGCAGTATTTT | CASSDVPGQGKDTQYF
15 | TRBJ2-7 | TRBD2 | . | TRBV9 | TGTGCCAGCAGCCCCAAACGCAGCGGGGGGTACGAGCAGTACTTC | CASSPKRSGGYEQYF
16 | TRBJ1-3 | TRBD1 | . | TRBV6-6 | TGTGCCAGCAGTTACTCCCAGACAGGGTCTGGAAACACCATATATTTT | CASSYSQTGSGNTIYF
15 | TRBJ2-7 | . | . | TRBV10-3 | TGTGCCATCAGTGTACGAGGGGTGGAGGGCTACGAGCAGTACTTC | CAISVRGVEGYEQYF
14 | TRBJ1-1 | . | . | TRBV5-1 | TGCGCCAGCAGCGCCGGGTTTCAGGGCCAGAGGGCTTTCTTT | CASSAGFQGQRAFF
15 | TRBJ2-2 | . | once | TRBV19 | TGTGCCAGTAGTATCGACAGGACAGTCACCGGGGAGCTGTTTTTT | CASSIDRTVTGELFF
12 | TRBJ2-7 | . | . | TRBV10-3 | TGTGCCATCAGTGAAGGGTCTTACGAGCAGTACTTC | CAISEGSYEQYF
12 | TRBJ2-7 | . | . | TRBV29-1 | TGCAGCGGACGGGGCCCGGGTTACGAGCAGTACTTC | CSGRGPGYEQYF
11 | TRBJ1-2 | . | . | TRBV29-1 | TGCAGCGTTGTAAGGGTCTATGGCTACACCTTC | CSVVRVYGYTF
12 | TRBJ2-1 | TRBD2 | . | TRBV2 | TGTGCCAGCGCCCGGGGAGGGGCTAAGCAGTTCTTC | CASARGGAKQFF
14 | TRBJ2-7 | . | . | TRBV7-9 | TGTGCCAGCAGCTCGGAGGCCTCCACCTACGAGCAGTACTTC | CASSSEASTYEQYF
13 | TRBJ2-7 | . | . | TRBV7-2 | TGTGCCAGCAGCTTAGTTAGGGTTGAGGAGCAGTACTTC | CASSLVRVEEQYF
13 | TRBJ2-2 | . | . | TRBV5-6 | TGTGCCAGCAGCTTGGGGAACACCGGGGAGCTGTTTTTT | CASSLGNTGELFF
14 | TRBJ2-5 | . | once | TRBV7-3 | TGTGCCAGCAGCTTAGAAGTAAACCAAGAGACCCAGTACTTC | CASSLEVNQETQYF
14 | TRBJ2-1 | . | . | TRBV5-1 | TGCGCCAGCAGCTTGGTGGGGGGGGCCAATGAGCAGTTCTTC | CASSLVGGANEQFF
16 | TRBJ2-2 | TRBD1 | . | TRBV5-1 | TGCGCCAGCAGCTGGCCGGACAGGGCGAACACCGGGGAGCTGTTTTTT | CASSWPDRANTGELFF
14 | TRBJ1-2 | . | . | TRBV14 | TGTGCCAGCAGCCAAGACGTACGAGTAGGTGGCTACACCTTC | CASSQDVRVGGYTF
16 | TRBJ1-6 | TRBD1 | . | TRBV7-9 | TGTGCCAGCAGCTTAGATGCAGGGGGCGCGAGGTCACCCCTCCACTTT | CASSLDAGGARSPLHF
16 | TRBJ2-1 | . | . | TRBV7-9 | TGTGCCAGCAGCTCCCCGCGCGGTACTGGCGGCTATGAGCAGTTCTTC | CASSSPRGTGGYEQFF
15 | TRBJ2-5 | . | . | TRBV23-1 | TGCGCCAGCCCGCGGAGAGGGGGGCTAAAGGAGACCCAGTACTTC | CASPRRGGLKETQYF
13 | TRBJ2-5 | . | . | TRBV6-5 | TGTGCCAGCAGTGCCCAGCCCCAAGAGACCCAGTACTTC | CASSAQPQETQYF
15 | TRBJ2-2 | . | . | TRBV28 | TGTGCCAGCAGTCGTGACACTCAGAACACCGGGGAGCTGTTTTTT | CASSRDTQNTGELFF
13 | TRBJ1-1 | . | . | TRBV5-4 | TGTGCCAGCAGCTTGGGTCCGAACACTGAAGCTTTCTTT | CASSLGPNTEAFF
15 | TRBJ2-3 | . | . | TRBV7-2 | TGTGCCAGCAGCTACTATACAGGATACACAGATACGCAGTATTTT | CASSYYTGYTDTQYF
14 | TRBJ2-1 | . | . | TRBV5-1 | TGCGCCAGCAGTGGGCTTTCCTCCTACAATGAGCAGTTCTTC | CASSGLSSYNEQFF
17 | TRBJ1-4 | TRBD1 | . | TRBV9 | TGTGCCAGCAGCTCGGGGACAGGGCTGACCCAGAGGGAAAAACTGTTTTTT | CASSSGTGLTQREKLFF
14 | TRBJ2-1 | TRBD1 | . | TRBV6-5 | TGTGCCAGCAGTTACCGACAGGGCTACAATGAGCAGTTCTTC | CASSYRQGYNEQFF